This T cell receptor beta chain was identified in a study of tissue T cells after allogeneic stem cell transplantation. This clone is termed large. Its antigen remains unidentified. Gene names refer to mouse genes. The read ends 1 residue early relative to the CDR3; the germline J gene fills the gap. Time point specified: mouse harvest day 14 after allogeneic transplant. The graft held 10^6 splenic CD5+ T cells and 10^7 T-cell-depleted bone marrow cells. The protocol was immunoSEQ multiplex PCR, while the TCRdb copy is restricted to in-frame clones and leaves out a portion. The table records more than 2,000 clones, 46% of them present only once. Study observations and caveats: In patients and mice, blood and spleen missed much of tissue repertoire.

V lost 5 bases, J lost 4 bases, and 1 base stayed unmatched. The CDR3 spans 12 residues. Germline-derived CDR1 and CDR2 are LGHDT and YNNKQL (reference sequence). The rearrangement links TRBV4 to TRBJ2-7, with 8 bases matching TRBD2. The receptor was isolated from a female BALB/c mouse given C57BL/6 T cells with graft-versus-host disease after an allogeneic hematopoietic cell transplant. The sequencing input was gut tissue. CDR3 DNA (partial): TGTGCCAGCAGCCGGGACTGGTATGAACAGTAC. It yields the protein CASSRDWYEQY. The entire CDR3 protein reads CASSRDWYEQYF.